This TCR beta chain is drawn from a study of cytomegalovirus exposure and HLA in healthy donors. PCR used 60 Vbeta primers and 13 Jbeta primers. TCRdb's copy holds only in-frame clones and misses some; the assay was immunoSEQ multiplex PCR. The table shows roughly 130,000 clones, with around 70% occurring only once. The CDR3 length is 15 residues. Germline V gene sequence: CDR1 LGHNT, CDR2 FRNRAP. Trimming cost V 5 bases and J 3 bases, with 16 bases left between them. This clone was seen once. This TCR derives from a woman in her sixties in good health and CMV-seropositive. V usage is TRBV12-5 and J usage is TRBJ1-1; no reliable D call. Specimen: PBMCs. The CDR3 protein is CASGGLGAADTEAFF. CDR3 bases: TGTGCTAGTGGTGGCCTTGGCGCTGCGGACACTGAAGCTTTCTTT.